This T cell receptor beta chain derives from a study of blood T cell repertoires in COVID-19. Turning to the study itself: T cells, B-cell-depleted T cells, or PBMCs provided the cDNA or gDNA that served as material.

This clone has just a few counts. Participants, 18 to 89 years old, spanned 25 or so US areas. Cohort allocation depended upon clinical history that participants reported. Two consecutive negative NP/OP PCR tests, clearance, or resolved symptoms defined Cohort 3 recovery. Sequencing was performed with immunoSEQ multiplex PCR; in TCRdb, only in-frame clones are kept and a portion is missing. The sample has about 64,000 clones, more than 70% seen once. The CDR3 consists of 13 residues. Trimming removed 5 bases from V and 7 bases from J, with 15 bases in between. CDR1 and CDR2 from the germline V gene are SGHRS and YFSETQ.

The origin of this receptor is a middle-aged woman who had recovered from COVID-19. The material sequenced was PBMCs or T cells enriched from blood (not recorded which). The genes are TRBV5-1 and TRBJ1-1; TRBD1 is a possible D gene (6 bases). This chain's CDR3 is CASSPPTGNEAFF. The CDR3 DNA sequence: TGCGCCAGCAGTCCACCTACAGGGAATGAAGCTTTCTTT.